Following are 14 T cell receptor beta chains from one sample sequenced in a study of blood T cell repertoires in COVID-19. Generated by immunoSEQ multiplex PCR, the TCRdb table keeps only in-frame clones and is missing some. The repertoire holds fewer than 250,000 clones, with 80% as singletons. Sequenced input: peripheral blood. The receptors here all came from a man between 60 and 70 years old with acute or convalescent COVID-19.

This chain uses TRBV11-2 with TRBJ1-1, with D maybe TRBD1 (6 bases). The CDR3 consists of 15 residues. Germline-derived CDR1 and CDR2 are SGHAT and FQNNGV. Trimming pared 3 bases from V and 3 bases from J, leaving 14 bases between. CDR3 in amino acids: CASSLGARRDTEAFF. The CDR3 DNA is TGTGCCAGCAGCTTGGGGGCGCGAAGGGACACTGAAGCTTTCTTT.

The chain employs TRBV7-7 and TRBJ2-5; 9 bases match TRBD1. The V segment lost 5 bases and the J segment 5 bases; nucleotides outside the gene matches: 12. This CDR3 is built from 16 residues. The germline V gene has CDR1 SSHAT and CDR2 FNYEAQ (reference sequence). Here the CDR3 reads CASSPPGTGQWETQYF. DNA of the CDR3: TGTGCCAGCAGCCCCCCCGGGACAGGGCAATGGGAGACCCAGTACTTC.

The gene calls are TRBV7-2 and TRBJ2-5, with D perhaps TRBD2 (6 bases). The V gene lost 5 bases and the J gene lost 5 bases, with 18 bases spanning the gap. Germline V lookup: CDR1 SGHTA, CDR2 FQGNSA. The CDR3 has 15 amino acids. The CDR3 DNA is TGTGCCAGCAGCCCCATAGCGGCCAACTGGGAGACCCAGTACTTC. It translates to CASSPIAANWETQYF.

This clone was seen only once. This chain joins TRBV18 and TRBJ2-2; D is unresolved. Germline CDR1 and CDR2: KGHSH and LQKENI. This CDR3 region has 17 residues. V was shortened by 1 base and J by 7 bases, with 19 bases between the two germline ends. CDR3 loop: CASSPLQTRRNDGELFF. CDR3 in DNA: TGTGCCAGCTCACCACTTCAGACGCGGAGAAACGACGGGGAGCTGTTTTTT.

CDR3 in DNA: TGTGCCAGCAGCTTTGGGACACAGCCTAACTATGGCTACACCTTC. Translated: CASSFGTQPNYGYTF. The V call is TRBV5-4, the J call TRBJ1-2; D is perhaps TRBD1 (6 bases). The CDR3 loop spans 15 amino acids. Germline CDR1 SGHNT, CDR2 YYREEE (reference sequence). The V end was cut by 2 bases, the J end by 0 bases, with 11 bases between.

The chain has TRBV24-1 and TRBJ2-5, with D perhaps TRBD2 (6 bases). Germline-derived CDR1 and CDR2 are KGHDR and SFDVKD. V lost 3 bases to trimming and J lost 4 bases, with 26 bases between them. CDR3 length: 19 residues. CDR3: CATSDPPSRREIGGETQYF. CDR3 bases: TGTGCCACCAGTGATCCGCCCTCCCGCCGGGAGATAGGTGGAGAGACCCAGTACTTC.

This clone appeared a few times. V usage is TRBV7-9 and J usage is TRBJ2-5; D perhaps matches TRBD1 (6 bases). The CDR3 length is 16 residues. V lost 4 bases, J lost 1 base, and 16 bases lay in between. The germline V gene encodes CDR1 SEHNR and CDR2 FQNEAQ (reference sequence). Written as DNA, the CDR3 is TGTGCCAGCAGCTCCGAGGACAGATATTTCCAAGAGACCCAGTACTTC. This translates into CASSSEDRYFQETQYF.

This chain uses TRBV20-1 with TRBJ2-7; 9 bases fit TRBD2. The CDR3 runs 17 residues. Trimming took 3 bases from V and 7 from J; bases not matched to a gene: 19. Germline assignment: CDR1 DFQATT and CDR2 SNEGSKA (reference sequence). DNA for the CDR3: TGCAGTGCTAGTCTACCCGGACTAGCGAGGGGGTACTTGGAGCAGTACTTC. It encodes CSASLPGLARGYLEQYF.

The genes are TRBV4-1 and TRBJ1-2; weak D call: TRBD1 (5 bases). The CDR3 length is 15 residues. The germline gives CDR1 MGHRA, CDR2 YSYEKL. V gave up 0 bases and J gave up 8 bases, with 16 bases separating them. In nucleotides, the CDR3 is TGCGCCAGCAGCCAAGAAATAGTCCAACGGGGGGGCTACACCTTC. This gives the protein CASSQEIVQRGGYTF.

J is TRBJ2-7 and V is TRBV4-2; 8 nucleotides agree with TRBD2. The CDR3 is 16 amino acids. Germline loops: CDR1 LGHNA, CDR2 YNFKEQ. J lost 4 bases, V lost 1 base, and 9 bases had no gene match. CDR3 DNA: TGTGCCAGCAGCCAAGGGTCTAGCGGGCTCCAGTACGAGCAGTACTTC. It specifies CASSQGSSGLQYEQYF.

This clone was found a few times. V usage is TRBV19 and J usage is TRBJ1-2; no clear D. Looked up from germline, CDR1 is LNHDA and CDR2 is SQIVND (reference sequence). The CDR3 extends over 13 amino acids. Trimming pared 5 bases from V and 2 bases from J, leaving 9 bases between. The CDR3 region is CASSFRSNYGYTF. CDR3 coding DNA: TGTGCCAGTAGTTTTCGGAGCAACTATGGCTACACCTTC.

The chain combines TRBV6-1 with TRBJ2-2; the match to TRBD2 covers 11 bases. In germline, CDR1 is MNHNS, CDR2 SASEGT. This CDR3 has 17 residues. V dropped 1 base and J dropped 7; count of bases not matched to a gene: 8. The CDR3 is CASSEVVLAGGFGELFF. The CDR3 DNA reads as TGTGCCAGCAGTGAAGTAGTCCTAGCGGGAGGCTTCGGGGAGCTGTTTTTT.

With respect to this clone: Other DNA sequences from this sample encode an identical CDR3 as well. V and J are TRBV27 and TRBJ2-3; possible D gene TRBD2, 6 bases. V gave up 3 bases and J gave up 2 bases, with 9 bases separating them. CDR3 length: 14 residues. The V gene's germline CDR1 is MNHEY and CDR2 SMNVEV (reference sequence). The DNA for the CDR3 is TGTGCCAGCAGTTTCGCGGGGCCCACAGATACGCAGTATTTT. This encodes CASSFAGPTDTQYF.

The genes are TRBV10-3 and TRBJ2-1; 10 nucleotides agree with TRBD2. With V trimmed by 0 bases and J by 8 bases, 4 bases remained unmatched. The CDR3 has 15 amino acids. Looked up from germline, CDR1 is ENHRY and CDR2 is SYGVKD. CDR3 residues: CAISESASGRYEQFF. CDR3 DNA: TGTGCCATCAGTGAGTCGGCTAGCGGGAGATATGAGCAGTTCTTC.